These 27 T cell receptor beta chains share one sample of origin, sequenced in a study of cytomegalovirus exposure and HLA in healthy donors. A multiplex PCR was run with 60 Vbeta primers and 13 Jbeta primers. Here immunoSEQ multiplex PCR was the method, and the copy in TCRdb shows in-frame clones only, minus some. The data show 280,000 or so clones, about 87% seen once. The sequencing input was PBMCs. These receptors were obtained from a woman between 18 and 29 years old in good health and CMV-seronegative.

The CDR3 coding sequence is TGTGCCAGCAGTGAAGGGACAGGGGGGAACACTGAAGCTTTCTTT. The encoded protein is CASSEGTGGNTEAFF. V and J are TRBV6-4 and TRBJ1-1, with 11 bases identical to TRBD1. V lost 3 bases to trimming and J lost 1 base; unmatched junction nucleotides: 1. Germline V gene lookup returns CDR1 MRHNA and CDR2 SNTAGT. The CDR3 has 15 amino acids.

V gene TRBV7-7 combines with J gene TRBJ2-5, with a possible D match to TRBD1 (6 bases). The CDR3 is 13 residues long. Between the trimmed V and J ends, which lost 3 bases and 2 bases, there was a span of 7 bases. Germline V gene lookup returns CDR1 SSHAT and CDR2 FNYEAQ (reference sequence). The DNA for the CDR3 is TGTGCCAGCAGCTTTACAGGGCAAGAGACCCAGTACTTC. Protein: CASSFTGQETQYF.

The CDR3 nucleotides are TGTGCCAGCAGCACAGGACAGGGCTCCTACGAGCAGTACTTC. This encodes CASSTGQGSYEQYF. The chain uses TRBV9 and TRBJ2-7, with 8 positions matching TRBD1. This CDR3 comprises 14 residues. The V and J ends lost 4 bases and 0 bases, in that order; junction bases with no gene match: 3. CDR1 and CDR2 from the germline V gene are SGDLS and YYNGEE.

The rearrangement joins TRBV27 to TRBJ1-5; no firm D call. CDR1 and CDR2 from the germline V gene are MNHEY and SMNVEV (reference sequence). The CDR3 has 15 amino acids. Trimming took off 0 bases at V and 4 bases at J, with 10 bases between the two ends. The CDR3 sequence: CASSLSPGQNQPQHF. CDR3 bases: TGTGCCAGCAGTTTATCACCAGGCCAGAATCAGCCCCAGCATTTT.

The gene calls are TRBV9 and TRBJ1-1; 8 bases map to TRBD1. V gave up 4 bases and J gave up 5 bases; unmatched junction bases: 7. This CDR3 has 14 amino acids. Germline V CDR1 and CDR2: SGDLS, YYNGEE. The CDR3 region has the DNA TGTGCCAGCAGCCGGGACAGGATTATAACTGAAGCTTTCTTT. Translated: CASSRDRIITEAFF. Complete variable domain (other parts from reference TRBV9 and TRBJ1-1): DSGVTQTPKHLITATGQRVTLRCSPRSGDLSVYWYQQSLDQGLQFLIQYYNGEERAKGNILERFSAQQFPDLHSELNLSSLELGDSALYFCASSRDRIITEAFFGQGTRLTVV.

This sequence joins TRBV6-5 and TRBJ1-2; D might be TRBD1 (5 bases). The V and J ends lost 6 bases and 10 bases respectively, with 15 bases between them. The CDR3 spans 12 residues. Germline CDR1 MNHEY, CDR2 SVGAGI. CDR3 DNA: TGTGCCAGCAGGCGTCCGGGACTTGACTACACCTTC. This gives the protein CASRRPGLDYTF.

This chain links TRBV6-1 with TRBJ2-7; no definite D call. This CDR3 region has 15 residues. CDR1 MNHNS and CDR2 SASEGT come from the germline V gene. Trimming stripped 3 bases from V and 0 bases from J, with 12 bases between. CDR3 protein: CASSEGLYSSYEQYF. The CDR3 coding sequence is TGTGCCAGCAGTGAGGGCCTCTACAGCTCCTACGAGCAGTACTTC.

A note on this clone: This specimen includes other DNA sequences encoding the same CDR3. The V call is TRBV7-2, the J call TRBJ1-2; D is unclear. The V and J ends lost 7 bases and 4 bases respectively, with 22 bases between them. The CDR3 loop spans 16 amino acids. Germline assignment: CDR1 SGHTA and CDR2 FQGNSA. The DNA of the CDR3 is TGTGCCAGCACCCAAGAATGGGCAGTCACCTCCTATGGCTACACCTTC. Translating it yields CASTQEWAVTSYGYTF.

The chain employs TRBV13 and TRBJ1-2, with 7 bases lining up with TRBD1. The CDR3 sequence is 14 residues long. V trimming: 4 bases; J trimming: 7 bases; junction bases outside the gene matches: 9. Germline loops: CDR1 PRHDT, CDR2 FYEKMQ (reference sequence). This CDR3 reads CASSSSSSGGGYTF. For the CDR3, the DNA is TGTGCCAGCAGCTCCTCATCCTCAGGGGGTGGCTACACCTTC. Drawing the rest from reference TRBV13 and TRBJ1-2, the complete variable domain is AAGVIQSPRHLIKEKRETATLKCYPIPRHDTVYWYQQGPGQDPQFLISFYEKMQSDKGSIPDRFSAQQFSDYHSELNMSSLELGDSALYFCASSSSSSGGGYTFGSGTRLTVV.

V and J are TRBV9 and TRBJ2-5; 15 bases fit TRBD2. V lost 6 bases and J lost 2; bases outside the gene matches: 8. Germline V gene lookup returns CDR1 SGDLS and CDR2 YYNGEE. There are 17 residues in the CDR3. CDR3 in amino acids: CASTRTSGGAGQETQYF. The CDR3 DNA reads TGTGCCAGCACTAGGACTAGCGGGGGGGCCGGTCAAGAGACCCAGTACTTC.

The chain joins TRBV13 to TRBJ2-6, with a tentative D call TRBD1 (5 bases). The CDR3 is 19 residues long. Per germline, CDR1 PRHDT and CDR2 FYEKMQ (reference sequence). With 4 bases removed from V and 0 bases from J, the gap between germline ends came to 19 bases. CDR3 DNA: TGTGCCAGCAGCTCGGGCGACAGTCCATCCTACTCTGGGGCCAACGTCCTGACTTTC. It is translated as CASSSGDSPSYSGANVLTF.

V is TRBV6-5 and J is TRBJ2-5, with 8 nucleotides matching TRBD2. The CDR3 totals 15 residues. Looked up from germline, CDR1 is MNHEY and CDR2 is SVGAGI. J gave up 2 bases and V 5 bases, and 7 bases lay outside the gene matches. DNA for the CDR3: TGTGCCAGCAGTAAACCGGGACTAGAGCAAGAGACCCAGTACTTC. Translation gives CASSKPGLEQETQYF.

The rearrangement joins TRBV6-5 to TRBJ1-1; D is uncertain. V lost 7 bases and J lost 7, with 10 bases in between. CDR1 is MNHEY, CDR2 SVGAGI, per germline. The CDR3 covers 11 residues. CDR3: CASTRAGEAFF. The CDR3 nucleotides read TGTGCCAGCACCCGTGCGGGTGAAGCTTTCTTT.

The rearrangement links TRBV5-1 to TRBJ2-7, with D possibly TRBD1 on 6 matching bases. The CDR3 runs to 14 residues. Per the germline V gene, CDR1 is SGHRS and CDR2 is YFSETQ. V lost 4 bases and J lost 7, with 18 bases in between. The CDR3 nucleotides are TGCGCCAGCAGCAAACCAGACAGGTCGGGTGAGCAGTACTTC. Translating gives CASSKPDRSGEQYF. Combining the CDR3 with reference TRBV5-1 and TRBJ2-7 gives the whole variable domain KAGVTQTPRYLIKTRGQQVTLSCSPISGHRSVSWYQQTPGQGLQFLFEYFSETQRNKGNFPGRFSGRQFSNSRSEMNVSTLELGDSALYLCASSKPDRSGEQYFGPGTRLTVT.

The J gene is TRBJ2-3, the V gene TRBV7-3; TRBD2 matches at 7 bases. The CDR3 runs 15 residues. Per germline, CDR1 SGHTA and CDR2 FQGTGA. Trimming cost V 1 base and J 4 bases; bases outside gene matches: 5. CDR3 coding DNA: TGTGCCAGCAGCTTAAACGGGGGGAACTCAGATACGCAGTATTTT. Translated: CASSLNGGNSDTQYF.

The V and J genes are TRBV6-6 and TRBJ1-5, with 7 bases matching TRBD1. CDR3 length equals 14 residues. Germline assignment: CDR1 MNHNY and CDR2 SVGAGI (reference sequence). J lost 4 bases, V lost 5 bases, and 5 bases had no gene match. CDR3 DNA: TGTGCCAGCAGTACGACAGGGCCTAATCAGCCCCAGCATTTT. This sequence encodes CASSTTGPNQPQHF.

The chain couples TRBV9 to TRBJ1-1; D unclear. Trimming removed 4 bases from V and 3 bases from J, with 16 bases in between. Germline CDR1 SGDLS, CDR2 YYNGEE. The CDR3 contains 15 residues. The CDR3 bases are TGTGCCAGCAGCCCCGGCCGACATATAGACACTGAAGCTTTCTTT. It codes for CASSPGRHIDTEAFF.

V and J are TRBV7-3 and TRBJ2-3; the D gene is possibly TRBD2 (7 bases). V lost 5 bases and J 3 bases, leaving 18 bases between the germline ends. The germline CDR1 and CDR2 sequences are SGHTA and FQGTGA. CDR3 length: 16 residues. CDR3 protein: CASSPWVGGGTDTQYF. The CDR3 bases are TGTGCCAGCAGCCCGTGGGTAGGGGGGGGAACAGATACGCAGTATTTT. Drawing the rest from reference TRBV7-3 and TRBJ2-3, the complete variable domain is GAGVSQTPSNKVTEKGKYVELRCDPISGHTALYWYRQSLGQGPEFLIYFQGTGAADDSGLPNDRFFAVRPEGSVSTLKIQRTERGDSAVYLCASSPWVGGGTDTQYFGPGTRLTVL.

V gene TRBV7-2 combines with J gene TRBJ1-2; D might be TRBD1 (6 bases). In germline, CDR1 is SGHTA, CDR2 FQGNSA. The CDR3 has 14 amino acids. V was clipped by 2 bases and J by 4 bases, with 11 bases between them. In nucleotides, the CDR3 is TGTGCCAGCAGCTTATCACAGGGCCCCTATGGCTACACCTTC. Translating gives CASSLSQGPYGYTF.

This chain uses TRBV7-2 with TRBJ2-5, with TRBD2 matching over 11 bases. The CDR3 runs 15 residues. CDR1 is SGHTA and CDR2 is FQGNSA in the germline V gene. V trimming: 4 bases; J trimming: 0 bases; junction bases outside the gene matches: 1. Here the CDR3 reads CASSSGLADQETQYF. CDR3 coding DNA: TGTGCCAGCAGCTCGGGACTAGCGGACCAAGAGACCCAGTACTTC.

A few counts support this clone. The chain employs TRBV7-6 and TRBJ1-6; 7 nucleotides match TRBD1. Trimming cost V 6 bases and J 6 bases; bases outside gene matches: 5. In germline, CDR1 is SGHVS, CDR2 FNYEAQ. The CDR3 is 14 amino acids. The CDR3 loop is CASRRDSFNSPLHF. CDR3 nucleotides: TGTGCCAGCAGGCGGGACAGCTTTAATTCACCCCTCCACTTT.

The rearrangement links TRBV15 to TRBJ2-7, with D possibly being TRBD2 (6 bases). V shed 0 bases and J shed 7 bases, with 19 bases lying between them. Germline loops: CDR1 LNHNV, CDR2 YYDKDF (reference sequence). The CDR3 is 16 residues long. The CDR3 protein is CATSREGGQTAGEQYF. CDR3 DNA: TGTGCCACCAGCAGAGAGGGTGGCCAAACGGCGGGGGAGCAGTACTTC.

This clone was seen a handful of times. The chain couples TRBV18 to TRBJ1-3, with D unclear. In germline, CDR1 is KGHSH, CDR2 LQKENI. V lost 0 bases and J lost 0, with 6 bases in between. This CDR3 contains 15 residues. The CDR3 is CASSPPDFSGNTIYF. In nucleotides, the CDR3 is TGTGCCAGCTCACCACCGGACTTCTCTGGAAACACCATATATTTT. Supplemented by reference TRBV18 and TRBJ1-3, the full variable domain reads NAGVMQNPRHLVRRRGQEARLRCSPMKGHSHVYWYRQLPEEGLKFMVYLQKENIIDESGMPKERFSAEFPKEGPSILRIQQVVRGDSAAYFCASSPPDFSGNTIYFGEGSWLTVV.

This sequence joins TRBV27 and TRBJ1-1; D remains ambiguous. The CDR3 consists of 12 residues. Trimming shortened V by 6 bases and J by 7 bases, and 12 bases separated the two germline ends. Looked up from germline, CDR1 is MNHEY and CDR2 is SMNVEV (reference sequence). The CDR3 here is CASSDGRVEAFF. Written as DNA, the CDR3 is TGTGCCAGCAGCGACGGGAGGGTTGAAGCTTTCTTT.

The CDR3: CASSEPRGGLYNEQFF. The CDR3 coding sequence is TGTGCCAGCAGTGAACCCCGGGGGGGCCTCTACAATGAGCAGTTCTTC. The chain joins TRBV6-1 to TRBJ2-1; TRBD2 aligns across 8 bases. The CDR3 spans 16 residues. After removal of 2 bases from V and 3 bases from J, the junction contained 6 bases not matched to a gene. CDR1 is MNHNS and CDR2 is SASEGT in the germline V gene.

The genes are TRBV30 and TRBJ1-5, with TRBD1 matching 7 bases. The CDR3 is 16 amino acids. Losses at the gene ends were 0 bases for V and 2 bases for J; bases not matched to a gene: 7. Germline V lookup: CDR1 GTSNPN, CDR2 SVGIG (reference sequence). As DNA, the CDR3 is TGTGCCTGGAGTGTACATGGGGACAGCGGCAATCAGCCCCAGCATTTT. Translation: CAWSVHGDSGNQPQHF.

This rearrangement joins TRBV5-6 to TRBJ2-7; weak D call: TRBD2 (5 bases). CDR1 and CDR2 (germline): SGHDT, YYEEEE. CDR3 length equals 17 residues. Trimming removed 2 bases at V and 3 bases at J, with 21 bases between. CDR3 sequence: CASSLSGRAGVGYEQYF. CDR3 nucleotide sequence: TGTGCCAGCAGCTTATCGGGTAGGGCCGGGGTAGGCTACGAGCAGTACTTC.